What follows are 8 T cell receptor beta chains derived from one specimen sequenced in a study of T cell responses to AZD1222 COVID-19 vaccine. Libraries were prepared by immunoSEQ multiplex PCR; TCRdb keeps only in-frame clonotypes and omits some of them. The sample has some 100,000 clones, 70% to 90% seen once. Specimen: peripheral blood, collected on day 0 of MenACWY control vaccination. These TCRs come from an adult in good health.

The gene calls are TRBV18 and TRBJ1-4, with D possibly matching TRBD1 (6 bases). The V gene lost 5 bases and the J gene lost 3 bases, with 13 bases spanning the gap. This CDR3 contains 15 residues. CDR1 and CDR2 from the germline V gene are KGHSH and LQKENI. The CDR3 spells CASSSQGSANEKLFF. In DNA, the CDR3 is TGTGCCAGCTCATCCCAGGGGTCGGCTAATGAAAAACTGTTTTTT. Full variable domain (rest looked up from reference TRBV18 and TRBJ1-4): NAGVMQNPRHLVRRRGQEARLRCSPMKGHSHVYWYRQLPEEGLKFMVYLQKENIIDESGMPKERFSAEFPKEGPSILRIQQVVRGDSAAYFCASSSQGSANEKLFFGSGTQLSVL.

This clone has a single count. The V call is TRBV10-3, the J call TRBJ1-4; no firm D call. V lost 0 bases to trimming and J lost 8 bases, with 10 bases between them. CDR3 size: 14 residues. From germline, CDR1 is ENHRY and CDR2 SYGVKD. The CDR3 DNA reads TGTGCCATCAGTGAGTCGACTGAACGGGAAAAACTGTTTTTT. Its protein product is CAISESTEREKLFF.

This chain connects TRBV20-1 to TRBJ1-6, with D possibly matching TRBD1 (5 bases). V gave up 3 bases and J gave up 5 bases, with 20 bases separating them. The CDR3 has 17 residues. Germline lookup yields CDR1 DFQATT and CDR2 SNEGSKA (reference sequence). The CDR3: CSASSLVMGRNNSPLHF. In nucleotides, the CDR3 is TGCAGTGCTAGTTCTTTAGTCATGGGACGGAATAATTCACCCCTCCACTTT.

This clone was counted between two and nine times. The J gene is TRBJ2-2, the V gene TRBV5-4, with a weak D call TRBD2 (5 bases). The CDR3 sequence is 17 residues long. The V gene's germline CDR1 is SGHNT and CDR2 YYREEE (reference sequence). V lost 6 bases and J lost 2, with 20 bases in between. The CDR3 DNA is TGTGCCAGCACCCGTTTCACCGGACGGGGAAACACCGGGGAGCTGTTTTTT. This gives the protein CASTRFTGRGNTGELFF.

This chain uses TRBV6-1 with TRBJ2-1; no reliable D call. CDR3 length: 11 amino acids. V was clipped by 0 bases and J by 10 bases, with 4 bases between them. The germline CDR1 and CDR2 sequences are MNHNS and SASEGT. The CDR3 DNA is TGTGCCAGCAGTGAAGCTTGGGAGCAGTTCTTC. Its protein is CASSEAWEQFF.

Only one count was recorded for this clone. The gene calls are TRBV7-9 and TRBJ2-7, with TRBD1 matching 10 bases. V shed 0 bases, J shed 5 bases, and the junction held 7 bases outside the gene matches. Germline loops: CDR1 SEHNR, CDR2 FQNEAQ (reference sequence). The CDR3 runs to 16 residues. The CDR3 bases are TGTGCCAGCAGCTTAGCGGGGCGGGACAGGGGTCACGAGCAGTACTTC. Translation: CASSLAGRDRGHEQYF.

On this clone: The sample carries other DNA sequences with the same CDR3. CDR3 nucleotides: TGTGCCAGCTCACCCACGGACAGGGACAATGAGCAGTTCTTC. Its protein product is CASSPTDRDNEQFF. The chain uses TRBV18 and TRBJ2-1, with TRBD1 matching over 8 bases. The germline V gene encodes CDR1 KGHSH and CDR2 LQKENI. The CDR3 is 14 amino acids. Trimming removed 3 bases from V and 5 bases from J; junction bases left unmatched: 3.

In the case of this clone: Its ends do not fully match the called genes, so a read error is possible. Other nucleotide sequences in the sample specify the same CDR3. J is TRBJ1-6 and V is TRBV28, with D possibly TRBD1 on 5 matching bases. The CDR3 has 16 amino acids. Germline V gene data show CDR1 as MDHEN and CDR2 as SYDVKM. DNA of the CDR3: TGTGCTAGCAGTCTAACTACAGGTCGGGGCGGTTCACCCCTCCACTTT. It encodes CASSLTTGRGGSPLHF.